This TCR beta chain was recovered during a study of blood T cell repertoires in COVID-19. Looking at the study overall: Samples taken during acute and convalescent COVID-19 were collected in the United States, Italy and Spain. PBMCs, B-cell-depleted T cells, or T cells were the source of the cDNA or gDNA that made up the material.

This clone came up a few times. As handled by the study authors: Using reference gene primer amplification, nucleated cell counts were estimated. Sequencing used immunoSEQ multiplex PCR; TCRdb keeps in-frame clones, though not all of them. V and J calls and clone size are as listed in that table; D and trimming were resolved from the DNA. Here the sample spans 240,000 or so clones, more than 75% being singletons. With 2 bases removed from V and 3 bases from J, the gap between germline ends came to 8 bases. There are 14 residues in the CDR3. The germline gives CDR1 SEHNR, CDR2 FQNEAQ (reference sequence).

V and J are TRBV7-9 and TRBJ1-5; D may be TRBD1 (6 bases). This TCR came from a middle-aged woman who had recovered from COVID-19. The sequenced material came from peripheral blood. Here the CDR3 DNA reads TGTGCCAGCAGCTTATTGGGGGCCAATCAGCCCCAGCATTTT. It specifies CASSLLGANQPQHF.